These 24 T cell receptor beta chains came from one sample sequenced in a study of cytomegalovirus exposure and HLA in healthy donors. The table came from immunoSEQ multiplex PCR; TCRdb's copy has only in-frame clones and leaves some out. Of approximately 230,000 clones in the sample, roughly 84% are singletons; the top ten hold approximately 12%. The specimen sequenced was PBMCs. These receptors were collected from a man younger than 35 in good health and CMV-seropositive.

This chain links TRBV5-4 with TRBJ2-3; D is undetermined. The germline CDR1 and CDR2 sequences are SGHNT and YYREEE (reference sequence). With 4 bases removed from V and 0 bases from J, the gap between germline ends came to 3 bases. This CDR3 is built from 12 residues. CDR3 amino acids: CASSASTDTQYF. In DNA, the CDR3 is TGTGCCAGCAGCGCTAGCACAGATACGCAGTATTTT.

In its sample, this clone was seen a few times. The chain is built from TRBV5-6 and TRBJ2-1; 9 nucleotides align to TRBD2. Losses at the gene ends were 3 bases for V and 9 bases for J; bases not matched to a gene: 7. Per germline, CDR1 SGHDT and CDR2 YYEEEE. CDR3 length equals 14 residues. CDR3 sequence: CASSSWWREGEQFF. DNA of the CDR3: TGTGCCAGCAGCTCGTGGTGGCGGGAGGGTGAGCAGTTCTTC.

The CDR3 loop is CASMEAKNIQYF. The CDR3 region has the DNA TGTGCCAGTATGGAGGCCAAAAACATTCAGTACTTC. The genes are TRBV28 and TRBJ2-4; D is uncertain. V dropped 9 bases and J dropped 1 base, with 7 bases sitting between them. CDR1 and CDR2 (germline): MDHEN, SYDVKM. This CDR3 has 12 residues.

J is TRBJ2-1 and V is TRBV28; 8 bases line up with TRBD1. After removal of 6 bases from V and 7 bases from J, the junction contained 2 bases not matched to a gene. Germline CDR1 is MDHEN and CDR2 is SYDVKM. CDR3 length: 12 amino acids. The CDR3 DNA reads TGTGCCAGCAGACGGACAGGGAATGAGCAGTTCTTC. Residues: CASRRTGNEQFF.

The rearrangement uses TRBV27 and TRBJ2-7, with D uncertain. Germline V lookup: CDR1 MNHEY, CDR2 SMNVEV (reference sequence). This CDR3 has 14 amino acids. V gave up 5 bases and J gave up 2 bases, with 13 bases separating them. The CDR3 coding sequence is TGTGCCAGCAGTCCCCGTAGTACCACCTACGAGCAGTACTTC. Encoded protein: CASSPRSTTYEQYF.

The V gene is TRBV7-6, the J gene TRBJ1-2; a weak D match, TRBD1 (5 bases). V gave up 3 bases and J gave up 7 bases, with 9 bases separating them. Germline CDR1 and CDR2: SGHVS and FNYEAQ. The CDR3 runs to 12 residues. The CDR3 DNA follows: TGTGCCAGCAGCTTTGTGCAGGGTGGCTACACCTTC. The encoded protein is CASSFVQGGYTF. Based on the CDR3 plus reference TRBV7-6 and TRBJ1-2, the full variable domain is GAGVSQSPRYKVTKRGQDVALRCDPISGHVSLYWYRQALGQGPEFLTYFNYEAQQDKSGLPNDRFSAERPEGSISTLTIQRTEQRDSAMYRCASSFVQGGYTFGSGTRLTVV.

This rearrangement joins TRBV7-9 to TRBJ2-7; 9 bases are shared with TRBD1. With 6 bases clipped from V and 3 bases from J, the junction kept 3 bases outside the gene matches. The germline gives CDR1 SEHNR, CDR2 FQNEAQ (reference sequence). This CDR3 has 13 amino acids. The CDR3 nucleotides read TGTGCCAGCAGTACGGGACAGGGCTACGAGCAGTACTTC. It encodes CASSTGQGYEQYF.

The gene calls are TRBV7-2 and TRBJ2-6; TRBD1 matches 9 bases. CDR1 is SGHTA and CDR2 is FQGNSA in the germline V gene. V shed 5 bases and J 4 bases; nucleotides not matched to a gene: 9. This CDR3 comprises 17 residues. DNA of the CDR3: TGTGCCAGCAGCCCCAGACAGGGGGTAAGCGGGGCCAACGTCCTGACTTTC. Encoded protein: CASSPRQGVSGANVLTF.

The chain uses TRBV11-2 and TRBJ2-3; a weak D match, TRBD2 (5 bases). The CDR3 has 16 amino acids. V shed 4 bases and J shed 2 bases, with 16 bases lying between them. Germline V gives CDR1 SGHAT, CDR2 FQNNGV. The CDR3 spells CASSSVAGRNTDTQYF. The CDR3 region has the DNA TGTGCCAGCAGCTCCGTTGCGGGCAGGAACACAGATACGCAGTATTTT. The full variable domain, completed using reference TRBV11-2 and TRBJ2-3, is EAGVAQSPRYKIIEKRQSVAFWCNPISGHATLYWYQQILGQGPKLLIQFQNNGVVDDSQLPKDRFSAERLKGVDSTLKIQPAKLEDSAVYLCASSSVAGRNTDTQYFGPGTRLTVL.

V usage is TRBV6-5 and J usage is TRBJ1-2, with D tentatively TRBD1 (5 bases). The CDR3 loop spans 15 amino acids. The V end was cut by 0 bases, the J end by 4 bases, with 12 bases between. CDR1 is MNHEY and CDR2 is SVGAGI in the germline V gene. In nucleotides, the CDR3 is TGTGCCAGCAGTTACTCGTTAGAGGGGTCCTATGGCTACACCTTC. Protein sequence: CASSYSLEGSYGYTF.

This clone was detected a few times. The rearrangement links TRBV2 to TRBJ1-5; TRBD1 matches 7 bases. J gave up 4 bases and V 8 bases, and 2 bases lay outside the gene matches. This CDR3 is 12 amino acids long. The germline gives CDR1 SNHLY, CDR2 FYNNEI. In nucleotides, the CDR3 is TGTGCCAGCCAGGGACAGAATCAGCCCCAGCATTTT. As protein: CASQGQNQPQHF.

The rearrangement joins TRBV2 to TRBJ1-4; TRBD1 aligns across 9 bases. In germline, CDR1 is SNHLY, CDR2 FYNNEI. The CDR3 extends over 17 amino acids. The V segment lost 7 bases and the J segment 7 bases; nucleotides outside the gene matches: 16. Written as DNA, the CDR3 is TGTGCCAGCACCCGGGACAGGGAGATGTGGGGTGGTGAAAAACTGTTTTTT. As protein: CASTRDREMWGGEKLFF.

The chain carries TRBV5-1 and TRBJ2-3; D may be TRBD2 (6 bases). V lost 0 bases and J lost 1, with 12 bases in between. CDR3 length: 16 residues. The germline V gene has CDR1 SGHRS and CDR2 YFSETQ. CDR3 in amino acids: CASSLAEGSGTDTQYF. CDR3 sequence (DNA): TGCGCCAGCAGCTTGGCGGAGGGCAGCGGCACAGATACGCAGTATTTT. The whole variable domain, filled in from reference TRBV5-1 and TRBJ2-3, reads KAGVTQTPRYLIKTRGQQVTLSCSPISGHRSVSWYQQTPGQGLQFLFEYFSETQRNKGNFPGRFSGRQFSNSRSEMNVSTLELGDSALYLCASSLAEGSGTDTQYFGPGTRLTVL.

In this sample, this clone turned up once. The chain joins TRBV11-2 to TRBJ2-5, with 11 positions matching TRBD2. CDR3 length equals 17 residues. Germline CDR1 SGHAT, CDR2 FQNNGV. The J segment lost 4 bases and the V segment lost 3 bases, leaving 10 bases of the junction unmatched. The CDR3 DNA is TGTGCCAGCAGCTTCGACTTCCTAGCGGGAGGTCGAGAGACCCAGTACTTC. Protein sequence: CASSFDFLAGGRETQYF.

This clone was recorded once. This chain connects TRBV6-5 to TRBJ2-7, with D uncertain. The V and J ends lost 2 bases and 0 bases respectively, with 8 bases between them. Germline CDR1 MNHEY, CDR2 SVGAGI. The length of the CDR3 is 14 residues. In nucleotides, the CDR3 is TGTGCCAGCAGTTACATATCACTCTCCTACGAGCAGTACTTC. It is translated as CASSYISLSYEQYF.

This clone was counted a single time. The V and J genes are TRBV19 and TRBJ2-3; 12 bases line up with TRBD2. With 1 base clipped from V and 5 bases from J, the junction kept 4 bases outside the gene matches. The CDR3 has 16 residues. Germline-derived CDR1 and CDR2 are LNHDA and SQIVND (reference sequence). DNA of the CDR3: TGTGCCAGTAGTATAGGCCTAGCGGGAGGGGGAGATACGCAGTATTTT. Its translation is CASSIGLAGGGDTQYF.

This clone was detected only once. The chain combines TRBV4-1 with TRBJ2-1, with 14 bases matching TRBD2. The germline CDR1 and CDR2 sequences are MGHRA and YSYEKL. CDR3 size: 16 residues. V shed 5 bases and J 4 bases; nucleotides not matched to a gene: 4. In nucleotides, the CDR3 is TGCGCCAGCAGCAGCAGGACTAGCGGGGGGTACAATGAGCAGTTCTTC. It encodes CASSSRTSGGYNEQFF.

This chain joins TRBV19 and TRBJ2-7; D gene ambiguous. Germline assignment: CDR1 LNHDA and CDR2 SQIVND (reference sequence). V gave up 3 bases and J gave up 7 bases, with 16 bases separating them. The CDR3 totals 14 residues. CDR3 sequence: CASSMAPWIAEQYF. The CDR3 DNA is TGTGCCAGTAGTATGGCCCCCTGGATTGCAGAGCAGTACTTC. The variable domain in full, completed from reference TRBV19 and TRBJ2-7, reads DGGITQSPKYLFRKEGQNVTLSCEQNLNHDAMYWYRQDPGQGLRLIYYSQIVNDFQKGDIAEGYSVSREKKESFPLTVTSAQKNPTAFYLCASSMAPWIAEQYFGPGTRLTVT.

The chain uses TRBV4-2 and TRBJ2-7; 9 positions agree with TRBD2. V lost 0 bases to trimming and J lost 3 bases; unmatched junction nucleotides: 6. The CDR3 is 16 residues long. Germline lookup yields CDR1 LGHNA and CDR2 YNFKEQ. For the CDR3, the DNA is TGTGCCAGCAGCCAAGAGGTCTCTAGCGGGGTCTACGAGCAGTACTTC. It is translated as CASSQEVSSGVYEQYF.

CDR3 sequence (DNA): TGTGCCAGCAGCTCCAAGGGACTAGCGGGAAAAAGCTCCTACAATGAGCAGTTCTTC. It is translated as CASSSKGLAGKSSYNEQFF. The chain couples TRBV5-5 to TRBJ2-1; 13 bases fit TRBD2. This CDR3 comprises 19 residues. CDR1 is SGHKS and CDR2 is YYEKEE in the germline V gene (reference sequence). V shed 3 bases, J shed 0 bases, and the junction held 9 bases outside the gene matches.

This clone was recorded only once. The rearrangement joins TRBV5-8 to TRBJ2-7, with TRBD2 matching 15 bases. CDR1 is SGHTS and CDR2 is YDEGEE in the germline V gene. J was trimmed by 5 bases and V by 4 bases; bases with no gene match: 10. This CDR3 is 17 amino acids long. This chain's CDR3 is CASSGWTSGRAGNEQYF. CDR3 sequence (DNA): TGTGCCAGCAGCGGGTGGACTAGCGGGAGGGCCGGAAACGAGCAGTACTTC.

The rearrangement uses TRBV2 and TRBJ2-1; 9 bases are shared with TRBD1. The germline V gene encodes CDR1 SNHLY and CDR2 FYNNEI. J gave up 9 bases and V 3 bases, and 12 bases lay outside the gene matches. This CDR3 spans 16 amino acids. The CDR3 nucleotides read TGTGCCAGCAGTGAGTTCGGGACAGGGCCCCTATCTGAGCAGTTCTTC. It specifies CASSEFGTGPLSEQFF.

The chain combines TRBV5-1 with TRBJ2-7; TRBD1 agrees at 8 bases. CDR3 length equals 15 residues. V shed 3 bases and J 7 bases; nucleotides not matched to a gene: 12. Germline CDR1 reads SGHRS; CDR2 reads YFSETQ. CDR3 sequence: CASSSSTAGGKEQYF. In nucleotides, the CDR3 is TGCGCCAGCAGCTCGTCCACGGCAGGGGGCAAGGAGCAGTACTTC.

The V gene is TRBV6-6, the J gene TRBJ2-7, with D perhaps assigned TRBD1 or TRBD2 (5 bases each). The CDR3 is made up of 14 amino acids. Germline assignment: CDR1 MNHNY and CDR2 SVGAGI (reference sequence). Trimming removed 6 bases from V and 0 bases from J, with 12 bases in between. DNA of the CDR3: TGTGCCAGCAGCCCCCCAGGGAGCTCCTACGAGCAGTACTTC. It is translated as CASSPPGSSYEQYF.